The rows below give T cell receptor beta chains drawn from one sample of a study of T cell repertoires in cytomegalovirus infection. Via MiXCR, TCRdb re-called the reads, giving one row per CDR3 protein. The sample yields around 630,000 distinct CDR3 sequences, roughly a quarter seen once. The sequenced sample consisted of CD8+ T cells from PBMCs. The receptors were gathered from a human donor in good health (CMV status not recorded). Some clones in this sample may be carry-over from other donors' samples. Both conserved end residues are part of each CDR3. D genes are given only for firm matches. Part of the rows lack a size; the others show once, few, many or a class for expanded clones.

D gene,CDR3 length,J gene,V gene,clone size,CDR3 DNA,CDR3 protein
TRBD1,16,TRBJ2-5,TRBV29-1,.,TGCAGCGTTGAGGAGGGGACAGGGGGCTGGGTGGAGACCCAGTACTTC,CSVEEGTGGWVETQYF
.,13,TRBJ2-1,TRBV7-9,many,TGTGCCACTAGAATCGGCAGGCCCAATGAGCAGTTCTTC,CATRIGRPNEQFF
.,14,TRBJ1-4,TRBV7-9,many,TGTGCCAGCAGCTCCTTAGGTTTTAATGAAAAACTGTTTTTT,CASSSLGFNEKLFF
.,12,TRBJ2-1,TRBV2,.,TGTGCCAGCATTTCAGGGCGCAATGAGCAGTTCTTC,CASISGRNEQFF
.,12,TRBJ1-1,TRBV20-1,.,TGCAGTGCCCCAACGGCGTACACTGAAGCTTTCTTT,CSAPTAYTEAFF
TRBD1,16,TRBJ2-1,TRBV29-1,.,TGCAGCGTTGAGGACCCAACAGGGGGCCTGTACAATGAGCAGTTCTTC,CSVEDPTGGLYNEQFF
TRBD1,14,TRBJ1-1,TRBV29-1,once,TGCAGCGTTGTGGCAGGGGGCTGGGTCACTGAAGCTTTCTTT,CSVVAGGWVTEAFF
.,14,TRBJ2-7,TRBV7-9,many,TGTGCCAGCAGCTTTCCAGGGTTCACGTACGAGCAGTACTTC,CASSFPGFTYEQYF
TRBD2,17,TRBJ2-1,TRBV7-8,many,TGTGCCAGCAGCTTGGTAGCGGGGGGGAGCTCCTACAATGAGCAGTTCTTC,CASSLVAGGSSYNEQFF
.,14,TRBJ2-7,TRBV27,.,TGTACCAGCAGAACAGGGTGGGCCTCCTACGAGCAGTACTTC,CTSRTGWASYEQYF
TRBD2,16,TRBJ2-3,TRBV6-2/TRBV6-3,few,TGTGCCAGCAGTTACGACCCGGGGGGGGCGACAGATACGCAGTATTTT,CASSYDPGGATDTQYF
.,15,TRBJ1-5,TRBV6-2/TRBV6-3,few,TGTGCCAGCACCTCTCCGGGACGGCGAAATCAGCCCCAGCATTTT,CASTSPGRRNQPQHF
.,10,TRBJ2-7,TRBV15,.,TGTGCCGCTGGAAGTGGCGAGCAGTACTTC,CAAGSGEQYF
.,16,TRBJ1-5,TRBV5-5,many,TGTGCCAGCAGCCCGGAGGGAGGGATGGGCAATCAGCCCCAGCATTTT,CASSPEGGMGNQPQHF
.,13,TRBJ1-4,TRBV12-3/TRBV12-4,.,TGTGCCAGCAGTTCAGCGGGTAATGAAAAACTGTTTTTT,CASSSAGNEKLFF
.,15,TRBJ2-1,TRBV11-3,many,TGTGCCAGCAGCTCTAGGGCGGGCCCCTACAATGAGCAGTTCTTC,CASSSRAGPYNEQFF
.,17,TRBJ1-1,TRBV7-6,.,TGTGCCAGCAGCTTATCTGGGCGAGAACACATGAACACTGAAGCTTTCTTT,CASSLSGREHMNTEAFF
.,15,TRBJ1-5,TRBV2,few,TGTGCCAGCAGTGGGGGGGTCCTGGGCAATCAGCCCCAGCATTTT,CASSGGVLGNQPQHF
TRBD1,15,TRBJ2-1,TRBV7-6,many,TGTGCCAGCAGCTTAGGACAGGGTGGTTACAATGAGCAGTTCTTC,CASSLGQGGYNEQFF
.,15,TRBJ1-5,TRBV20-1,few,TGCAGTGCTCCTGGGGGGACGGCTAGCAATCAGCCCCAGCATTTT,CSAPGGTASNQPQHF
.,14,TRBJ1-3,TRBV7-2,many,TGTGCCAGCAGCCGACTATACTCTGGAAACACCATATATTTT,CASSRLYSGNTIYF
.,16,TRBJ1-1,TRBV27,.,TGTGCCAGCAGTTTAAGTAAGGGGGGCATGAACACTGAAGCTTTCTTT,CASSLSKGGMNTEAFF